This T cell receptor beta chain is from a study of T cell repertoires in cytomegalovirus infection. Looking at the study overall: Researchers turned to recently identified HLA-C-restricted CMV epitopes as well as well-studied HLA-B-restricted ones. Indications came from public TCR beta signatures; they pointed to CMV infection and to a matching HLA type.

As concerns this clonotype: The antigen is unknown.

Overall study results and limits: The response measured ex vivo was dominated by TCR beta clonotypes (HLA-C-restricted and CMV-specific). Using cumulative public TCR beta family frequency, the authors identified those who carried CMV together with the relevant HLA.

TCRdb re-derived calls from the reads in MiXCR, one entry per CDR3 protein. The sample lists over 120,000 distinct CDR3 sequences, over 25% seen once, with about 56% in the top ten. The sequence was obtained from a human donor in good health (CMV status not recorded). Some clones in this sample may be carry-over from other donors' samples. Sequencing used CD8+ T cells from cultured PBMCs, obtained from culture after CMV antigen stimulation.

As DNA, the CDR3 is TGTGCCAGTAGTATTTATGGGGGGCCCTCCTACGAGCAGTACTTC. It encodes CASSIYGGPSYEQYF. The chain recombines TRBV19 with TRBJ2-7; D may match TRBD1 or TRBD2 (6 bases each). This CDR3 is built from 15 residues. V was pared by 3 bases and J by 0 bases, with 12 bases between. In germline, CDR1 is LNHDA, CDR2 SQIVND (reference sequence).